The clone carrying this T cell receptor (beta chain) has a single count. The data derive from a study of blood T cells in healthy people across ages. It was with a sample-barcoded 5' primer and a J-beta primer mix that a second PCR of about 7 to 12 cycles was run. MiXCR, run by TCRdb on the 5' RACE reads, gives a single entry per CDR3 protein. The repertoire holds 1.5 million to 2 million distinct CDR3 sequences, with about two fifths as singletons. The V gene end was trimmed by 1 base and the J gene end by 8 bases; junction bases not matched to a gene: 5. The V gene's germline CDR1 is SGHTA and CDR2 FQGNSA. The CDR3 is 16 residues long.

V gene TRBV7-2 combines with J gene TRBJ2-1; TRBD2 matches at 13 bases. The sequencing sample was made of blood. The origin of this receptor is a human donor in good health. The CDR3 here is CASSLVGTSGVDEQFF. In DNA form, the CDR3 reads TGTGCCAGCAGCTTAGTGGGGACTAGCGGGGTGGATGAGCAGTTCTTC.